These T cell receptor beta chains were read from a single sample in a study of spatial heterogeneity in lung cancer. TCRdb re-derived calls from the 5' RACE reads in MiXCR, one entry per CDR3 protein. The profile covers about 44,000 distinct CDR3 sequences, with roughly an eighth appearing a single time and around 54% taken by the ten largest. Here the sequenced sample was PBMCs, taken at surgery. These receptors were obtained from a male donor with early-stage non-small cell lung cancer. Each CDR3 is given with its conserved first and last residue. D genes are given only for firm matches. The listing skips clone size in some rows; elsewhere it reads once, few, many or a size class.

D | J | length | size | V | DNA | CDR3
NA | TRBJ1-1 | 14 | NA | TRBV29-1 | TGCAGCGCTACGGCTCCCTTCCTGAGGACTGAAGCTTTCTTT | CSATAPFLRTEAFF
TRBD2 | TRBJ2-2 | 17 | many | TRBV4-2 | TGTGCCAGCAGCCTAAGCGATCTAGCGGGGTTCACCGGGGAGCTGTTTTTT | CASSLSDLAGFTGELFF
NA | TRBJ2-4 | 16 | many | TRBV25-1 | TGTGCCAGCAGTGGGCGTGGAGGGGGAGACAAAAACATTCAGTACTTC | CASSGRGGGDKNIQYF
TRBD1 | TRBJ2-7 | 14 | few | TRBV5-1 | TGCGCCAGCAGCCCGAGATCAGGGGGCTACGAGCAGTACTTC | CASSPRSGGYEQYF
NA | TRBJ2-3 | 15 | many | TRBV12-3/TRBV12-4 | TGTGCCAGCAGTTTAACGGGGGGCCGCCCAGATACGCAGTATTTT | CASSLTGGRPDTQYF
TRBD2 | TRBJ2-5 | 15 | NA | TRBV12-3/TRBV12-4 | TGTGCCAGCAGTATGGGGGGGTTAAGGCAAGAGACCCAGTACTTC | CASSMGGLRQETQYF
NA | TRBJ2-6 | 16 | many | TRBV29-1 | TGCAGCGTTACTTGGACGCAGCTTTCTGGGGCCAACGTCCTGACTTTC | CSVTWTQLSGANVLTF
TRBD2 | TRBJ2-7 | 15 | NA | TRBV9 | TGTGCCAGCAGTCCCCTACTAGCGGGAGAGGGCGAGCAGTACTTC | CASSPLLAGEGEQYF
NA | TRBJ2-1 | 15 | many | TRBV7-9 | TGTGCCAGCAGCTTAGGGAGGGGCCTTTACAATGAGCAGTTCTTC | CASSLGRGLYNEQFF
TRBD1 | TRBJ1-1 | 14 | NA | TRBV4-2 | TGTGCCAGCAGTAAGGACAGGGAAATAGTTGAAGCTTTCTTT | CASSKDREIVEAFF
NA | TRBJ1-5 | 14 | few | TRBV2 | TGTGCCAGCAGTGAACAGGGAGATAATCAGCCCCAGCATTTT | CASSEQGDNQPQHF
NA | TRBJ1-5 | 13 | NA | TRBV29-1 | TGCAGCGTTGTCGGGGCCGCCACAGGGCCCCAGCATTTT | CSVVGAATGPQHF
TRBD2 | TRBJ2-1 | 15 | NA | TRBV5-6 | TGTGCCAGCAGCTTACCGGGACTAGCGGGAGTTGGGCAGTTCTTC | CASSLPGLAGVGQFF
NA | TRBJ1-2 | 13 | many | TRBV20-1 | TGCAGTGCTAGAGTGTCCGGGACCTATGGCTACACCTTC | CSARVSGTYGYTF
TRBD1 | TRBJ1-1 | 13 | NA | TRBV10-2 | TGCGCCACCCAGGGACAGATGAACACTGAAGCTTTCTTT | CATQGQMNTEAFF
TRBD2 | TRBJ2-4 | 14 | NA | TRBV7-2 | TGTGCCAGCAGCCTGACTAGCGGTCAAAACATTCAGTACTTC | CASSLTSGQNIQYF
TRBD1 | TRBJ1-3 | 17 | NA | TRBV4-2 | TGTGCCAGCAGCCAAGAATGGTCAGGGGGCCCTGGAAACACCATATATTTT | CASSQEWSGGPGNTIYF
NA | TRBJ2-1 | 13 | few | TRBV7-2 | TGTGCCAGCAGCTCAAGGGTCCCCAATGAGCAGTTCTTC | CASSSRVPNEQFF
NA | TRBJ2-2 | 14 | NA | TRBV20-1 | TGCAGTGCTAGAGTGGGTCCGTTGACCGGGGAGCTGTTTTTT | CSARVGPLTGELFF
TRBD2 | TRBJ2-3 | 18 | few | TRBV20-1 | TGCAGTGCCGAAGTCGCGACTAGCGGGGGTCTTCCGGGAGATACGCAGTATTTT | CSAEVATSGGLPGDTQYF
TRBD1 | TRBJ2-3 | 14 | NA | TRBV27 | TGTGCCAGCAGTTTCTATCAGGGACAGGCGCCGCAGTATTTT | CASSFYQGQAPQYF
NA | TRBJ2-3 | 13 | few | TRBV6-1 | TGTGCCAGCAGGGCGCCGGCGGCAGATACGCAGTATTTT | CASRAPAADTQYF
TRBD1 | TRBJ1-5 | 16 | NA | TRBV2 | TGTGCCAGCAGCGCCGACAGGGACCAGACAAATCAGCCCCAGCATTTT | CASSADRDQTNQPQHF
NA | TRBJ2-2 | 13 | many | TRBV9 | TGTGCCAGCAGCGATGGACCAACCGGGGAGCTGTTTTTT | CASSDGPTGELFF
NA | TRBJ1-5 | 15 | many | TRBV7-2 | TGTGCCAGCAGCTTAGCTCTGGGGGCCAGTCAGCCCCAGCATTTT | CASSLALGASQPQHF
NA | TRBJ1-1 | 13 | few | TRBV5-1 | TGCGCCAGCAGCTTGGAGACAGGTACCGAAGCTTTCTTT | CASSLETGTEAFF
NA | TRBJ1-1 | 13 | few | TRBV9 | TGTGCCAGCACTTACGGGATGAACACTGAAGCTTTCTTT | CASTYGMNTEAFF
NA | TRBJ2-3 | 15 | NA | TRBV5-1 | TGCGCCAGCAGCGCCTCCGGGACTAGCACAGATACGCAGTATTTT | CASSASGTSTDTQYF
NA | TRBJ1-1 | 13 | few | TRBV5-1 | TGCGCCAGCAGGTCTGGGGAGAACACTGAAGCTTTCTTT | CASRSGENTEAFF
TRBD2 | TRBJ2-7 | 15 | few | TRBV28 | TGTGCCAGCAGTTTATATAGCGGGAAAGGCTACGAGCAGTACTTC | CASSLYSGKGYEQYF
NA | TRBJ2-7 | 13 | few | TRBV2 | TGTGCCAGCAATGGAGACGGCTACTACGAGCAGTACTTC | CASNGDGYYEQYF
TRBD2 | TRBJ2-7 | 19 | few | TRBV2 | TGTGCCAGCAGATGGGCCCGGGACGATAGACTAGCAGGTTCCTACGAGCAGTACTTC | CASRWARDDRLAGSYEQYF
TRBD1 | TRBJ2-3 | 15 | many | TRBV29-1 | TGCAGCGTTACCGGGACAGGGGGTTTCACAGATACGCAGTATTTT | CSVTGTGGFTDTQYF
NA | TRBJ2-3 | 17 | many | TRBV29-1 | TGCAGCGTTGAAGGCATATCCAGCGGAGGGGGCACAGATACGCAGTATTTT | CSVEGISSGGGTDTQYF
TRBD1 | TRBJ1-5 | 15 | NA | TRBV7-9 | TGTGCCAGCAGCCCTGGGACAGGGACGAATCAGCCCCAGCATTTT | CASSPGTGTNQPQHF
NA | TRBJ2-1 | 13 | NA | TRBV18 | TGTGCCGGGCTACCCCAGAGTGGCAATGAGCAGTTCTTC | CAGLPQSGNEQFF
TRBD2 | TRBJ2-5 | 15 | few | TRBV11-1 | TGTGCCAGCAGCTTACCGGGACTAGCGGAAGAGACCCAGTACTTC | CASSLPGLAEETQYF
NA | TRBJ1-3 | 13 | many | TRBV6-5 | TGTGCCAGCAGTCTCCTTTCCGGAAACACCATATATTTT | CASSLLSGNTIYF
TRBD2 | TRBJ2-7 | 16 | many | TRBV18 | TGTGCCAGCTCACCACCCTCCGTCGCGGGAGCCCGCGAGCAGTACTTC | CASSPPSVAGAREQYF
TRBD1 | TRBJ1-4 | 15 | few | TRBV29-1 | TGCAGCGTTGAGGACAGGTTTTCAACTAATGAAAAACTGTTTTTT | CSVEDRFSTNEKLFF
TRBD2 | TRBJ2-3 | 14 | many | TRBV29-1 | TGCAGCGTCGCACGGACTAGCTCCACAGATACGCAGTATTTT | CSVARTSSTDTQYF
NA | TRBJ1-1 | 13 | NA | TRBV11-3 | TGTGCCAGCAGCATCGCCCAGAACACTGAAGCTTTCTTT | CASSIAQNTEAFF
NA | TRBJ2-7 | 14 | few | TRBV3-1 | TGTGCCAGCAGCCCTTGGGGGGGCACCTACGAGCAGTACTTC | CASSPWGGTYEQYF